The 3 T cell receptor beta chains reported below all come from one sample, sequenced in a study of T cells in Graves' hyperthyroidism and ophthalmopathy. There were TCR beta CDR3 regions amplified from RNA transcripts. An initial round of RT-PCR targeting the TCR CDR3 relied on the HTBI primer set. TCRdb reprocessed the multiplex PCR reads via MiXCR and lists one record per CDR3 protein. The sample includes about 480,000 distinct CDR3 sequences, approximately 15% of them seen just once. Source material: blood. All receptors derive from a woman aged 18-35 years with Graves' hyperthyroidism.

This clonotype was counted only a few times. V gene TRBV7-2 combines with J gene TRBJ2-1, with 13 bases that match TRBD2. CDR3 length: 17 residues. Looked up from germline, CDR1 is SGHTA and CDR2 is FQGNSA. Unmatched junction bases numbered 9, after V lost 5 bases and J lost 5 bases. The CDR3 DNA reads TGTGCCAGCAGCCGTCGGACTAGCGGGAGTTCAGACAATGAGCAGTTCTTC. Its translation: CASSRRTSGSSDNEQFF.

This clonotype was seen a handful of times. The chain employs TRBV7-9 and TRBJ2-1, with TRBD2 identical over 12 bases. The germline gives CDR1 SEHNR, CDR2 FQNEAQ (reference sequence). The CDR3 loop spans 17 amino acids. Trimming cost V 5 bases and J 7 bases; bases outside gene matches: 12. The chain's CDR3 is CASSPIMTSGRRNEQFF. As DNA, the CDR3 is TGTGCCAGCAGCCCCATCATGACTAGCGGGAGACGAAATGAGCAGTTCTTC. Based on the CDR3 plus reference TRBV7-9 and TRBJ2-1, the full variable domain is DTGVSQNPRHKITKRGQNVTFRCDPISEHNRLYWYRQTLGQGPEFLTYFQNEAQLEKSRLLSDRFSAERPKGSFSTLEIQRTEQGDSAMYLCASSPIMTSGRRNEQFFGPGTRLTVL.

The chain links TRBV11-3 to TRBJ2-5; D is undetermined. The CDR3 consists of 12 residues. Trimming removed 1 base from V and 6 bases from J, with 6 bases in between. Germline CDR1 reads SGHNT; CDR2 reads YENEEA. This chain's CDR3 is CASSLVVQTQYF. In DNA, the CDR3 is TGTGCCAGCAGCTTAGTTGTGCAGACCCAGTACTTC.